The 30 T cell receptor beta chains below all came from one sample that was sequenced in a study of CXCR3-negative and CXCR3-positive naive CD8 T cells. Study findings and constraints: CXCR3-positive naive cells had more hydrophobic TRB CDR3s than CXCR3-negative naive cells.

With UMI labels, 5' RACE was used to prepare the TRB cDNA libraries. TCRdb reprocessed the 5' RACE reads; each CDR3 protein has one entry and no DNA is given. The sample data list around 160,000 distinct CDR3 sequences. No antigen has been assigned to these receptors. The sequenced material came from naive CXCR3+ CD8+ T cells from blood. Stated subset: CD45RO-CCR7+CD27+CD95- naive CD8+ T cells expressing CXCR3 (TNR3+). The receptors were gathered from a human donor in good health. Some clones in this sample may be carry-over from other donors' samples.

The chain combines TRBV11-2 with TRBJ2-2. The CDR3 extends over 16 amino acids. Per germline, CDR1 SGHAT and CDR2 FQNNGV. The CDR3 loop reads CASSLEGPNPAGELFF.

The chain joins TRBV7-9 to TRBJ2-1; the TCRdb call, TRBD2, lacks DNA for checking. The length of the CDR3 is 13 residues. Germline lookup yields CDR1 SEHNR and CDR2 FQNEAQ (reference sequence). This CDR3 is CASSSPGGHEQFF.

The CDR3 protein is CASSLGGRDEIF. The chain carries TRBV28 and TRBJ2-1; absent DNA, TCRdb's TRBD1 call cannot be checked. This CDR3 region has 12 residues. The germline CDR1 and CDR2 sequences are MDHEN and SYDVKM.

The V gene is TRBV14, the J gene TRBJ2-7. In germline, CDR1 is SGHDN, CDR2 FVKESK. The CDR3 consists of 13 residues. CDR3 region: CASSQDPFYEQYF.

V usage is TRBV19 and J usage is TRBJ2-1; the D gene TCRdb calls, TRBD1, cannot be checked with no DNA. Germline CDR1 LNHDA, CDR2 SQIVND (reference sequence). There are 13 residues in the CDR3. Here the CDR3 reads CASSIHLWNEQFF.

The genes are TRBV29-1 and TRBJ1-2. There are 13 residues in the CDR3. Germline V gene data show CDR1 as SQVTM and CDR2 as ANQGSEA. The CDR3 reads CSVEDQEIYGYTF.

The genes are TRBV9 and TRBJ2-3; TCRdb outputs TRBD2, but without DNA this stays unchecked. The length of the CDR3 is 15 residues. CDR1 is SGDLS, CDR2 YYNGEE, per germline. CDR3 in amino acids: CASSVGGGGTDTQYF.

The genes are TRBV6-5 and TRBJ2-1; the TCRdb call, TRBD2, lacks DNA for checking. The CDR3 totals 16 residues. CDR1 and CDR2 (germline): MNHEY, SVGAGI. The CDR3 protein is CASASSGGQPYNEQFF.

This chain links TRBV11-2 with TRBJ2-5; TCRdb picks TRBD2, but there is no DNA to check that call. CDR1 is SGHAT, CDR2 FQNNGV, per germline. The CDR3 covers 16 residues. The CDR3 reads CASSHGTSGGGETQYF.

This sequence joins TRBV7-9 and TRBJ1-5; TCRdb gives TRBD1 as the D gene, but with no DNA this cannot be confirmed. The CDR3 is 15 amino acids. Germline V gives CDR1 SEHNR, CDR2 FQNEAQ (reference sequence). The chain's CDR3 is CASSSDRGHGQPQHF.

The CDR3 here is CASRFGPGYEQYF. The chain links TRBV10-1 to TRBJ2-7; the D call from TCRdb, TRBD1, cannot be confirmed without DNA. Germline V CDR1 and CDR2: WNHNN, SYGVQD (reference sequence). The CDR3 has 13 residues.

The gene calls are TRBV5-1 and TRBJ2-7; TCRdb calls TRBD1, which cannot be checked without DNA. The CDR3 runs 16 residues. Per the germline V gene, CDR1 is SGHRS and CDR2 is YFSETQ. The chain's CDR3 is CASSLLPGQGFYEQYF. The whole variable domain, remainder taken from reference TRBV5-1 and TRBJ2-7, is KAGVTQTPRYLIKTRGQQVTLSCSPISGHRSVSWYQQTPGQGLQFLFEYFSETQRNKGNFPGRFSGRQFSNSRSEMNVSTLELGDSALYLCASSLLPGQGFYEQYFGPGTRLTVT.

V usage is TRBV5-1 and J usage is TRBJ2-7. Germline CDR1 is SGHRS and CDR2 is YFSETQ. This CDR3 has 12 amino acids. CDR3: CASSLAWGEQYF.

The gene calls are TRBV7-8 and TRBJ1-1; the TRBD1 assignment by TCRdb is unverifiable without DNA. This CDR3 is built from 18 residues. CDR1 SGHVS and CDR2 FQNEAQ come from the germline V gene. The CDR3 loop reads CASSLEGGIPNMNTEAFF.

The rearrangement uses TRBV11-2 and TRBJ2-7; TCRdb indicates TRBD1, and absent DNA this call remains unverified. The CDR3 length is 14 residues. The germline V gene encodes CDR1 SGHAT and CDR2 FQNNGV. The CDR3 protein is CASSPGQGAWEQYF.

The chain carries TRBV29-1 and TRBJ1-1; there is no DNA to check the TCRdb D call of TRBD1. Germline V CDR1 and CDR2: SQVTM, ANQGSEA. This CDR3 is built from 13 residues. CDR3 in amino acids: CSVETGQGDEAFF.

The rearrangement joins TRBV13 to TRBJ1-5; TCRdb's D call, TRBD1, is unchecked because there is no DNA. This CDR3 has 14 amino acids. Germline V gene sequence: CDR1 PRHDT, CDR2 FYEKMQ (reference sequence). The chain's CDR3 is CASSGGTENQPQHF.

The V and J genes are TRBV5-4 and TRBJ2-1; TCRdb picks TRBD2, but there is no DNA to check that call. The CDR3 is made up of 18 amino acids. Germline lookup yields CDR1 SGHNT and CDR2 YYREEE (reference sequence). The CDR3 is CASSPAGTSGGLGAEQFF.

The chain carries TRBV5-1 and TRBJ2-7. This CDR3 is 13 amino acids long. CDR1 and CDR2 from the germline V gene are SGHRS and YFSETQ. CDR3 loop: CASSRNGDHEQYF.

V and J are TRBV29-1 and TRBJ2-5; TCRdb picks TRBD2, but there is no DNA to check that call. Germline V gene lookup returns CDR1 SQVTM and CDR2 ANQGSEA. The CDR3 spans 17 residues. CDR3 loop: CSARATSSGSESGTQYF.

V gene TRBV30 combines with J gene TRBJ2-2. Germline CDR1 and CDR2: GTSNPN and SVGIG (reference sequence). The CDR3 length is 13 residues. CDR3 region: CAWSSTNTGELFF.

V gene TRBV27 combines with J gene TRBJ1-5. Per the germline V gene, CDR1 is MNHEY and CDR2 is SMNVEV (reference sequence). CDR3 length equals 13 residues. The CDR3: CASSWVGNQPQHF.

This chain uses TRBV27 with TRBJ2-7; TCRdb indicates TRBD2, and absent DNA this call remains unverified. Germline CDR1 is MNHEY and CDR2 is SMNVEV (reference sequence). The CDR3 sequence is 17 residues long. The CDR3 is CASSPHPGLAGGDEQYF.

V and J are TRBV7-7 and TRBJ2-5; TCRdb's D call, TRBD1, is unchecked because there is no DNA. Germline-derived CDR1 and CDR2 are SSHAT and FNYEAQ (reference sequence). This CDR3 contains 14 residues. This CDR3 is CASSSYRGQETQYF.

The V call is TRBV7-9, the J call TRBJ1-3. The CDR3 covers 15 residues. CDR1 and CDR2 from the germline V gene are SEHNR and FQNEAQ (reference sequence). The CDR3 loop is CASSPEGTSGNTIYF.

The chain employs TRBV7-9 and TRBJ1-2; with no DNA, the TCRdb D assignment of TRBD1 cannot be verified. Germline assignment: CDR1 SEHNR and CDR2 FQNEAQ (reference sequence). The CDR3 covers 17 residues. The CDR3 loop is CASSSIPQTGENYGYTF.

The gene calls are TRBV10-3 and TRBJ2-1; checking the TCRdb D call of TRBD1 is not possible without DNA. The germline gives CDR1 ENHRY, CDR2 SYGVKD. This CDR3 spans 15 amino acids. CDR3: CAISEYWTGQDEQFF.

J is TRBJ2-7 and V is TRBV20-1. The germline V gene encodes CDR1 DFQATT and CDR2 SNEGSKA (reference sequence). The CDR3 consists of 13 residues. This chain's CDR3 is CSARDSENYEQYF.

The J gene is TRBJ2-7, the V gene TRBV7-2; the TCRdb call, TRBD2, lacks DNA for checking. There are 15 residues in the CDR3. CDR1 and CDR2 from the germline V gene are SGHTA and FQGNSA. CDR3 protein: CASSASRDSSYEQYF. Drawing the rest from reference TRBV7-2 and TRBJ2-7, the complete variable domain is GAGVSQSPSNKVTEKGKDVELRCDPISGHTALYWYRQSLGQGLEFLIYFQGNSAPDKSGLPSDRFSAERTGGSVSTLTIQRTQQEDSAVYLCASSASRDSSYEQYFGPGTRLTVT.

The rearrangement links TRBV29-1 to TRBJ2-1; lacking DNA, the TRBD2 call made by TCRdb goes unchecked. The germline V gene encodes CDR1 SQVTM and CDR2 ANQGSEA. The CDR3 sequence is 14 residues long. The CDR3 reads CSVATSGVYNEQFF.